The clone carrying this T cell receptor (beta chain) was detected only a few times. The antigen remains unidentified. This sample was taken from a study of T-cell memory formation after mild COVID-19. 5'RACE primed from the constant segment yielded TCR alpha and TCR beta cDNA libraries bearing sample barcodes and UMIs. TCRdb itself ran the 5' RACE reads through MiXCR, one entry per CDR3 protein. The table includes 450,000 to 650,000 distinct CDR3 sequences, roughly 20% detected once. Notes on the study in general: Clones that shrank (day 15 to 85) were balanced CD4/CD8, whereas later expanders leaned CD4+. Clones that contracted clustered mainly in CM and EM if CD4+ and in EMRA if CD8+. Researchers found some responding clones in pre-infection memory, a sign that cross-reactive memory joined.

This receptor was obtained from an adult woman who had mild COVID-19 (a few samples of this study predate the infection). Cell type and time point are not known. The sequencing sample was made of PBMCs or a T cell subset sorted from them (not recorded which).

Here the CDR3 DNA reads TGCAGCGTTGAGCCCTCGGACAGGGAACTCGAAGCTTTCTTT. Encoded protein: CSVEPSDRELEAFF. This chain joins TRBV29-1 and TRBJ1-1; 8 bases line up with TRBD1. CDR1 and CDR2 (germline): SQVTM, ANQGSEA. Germline trimming cut 3 bases from V and 8 bases from J; bases unmatched to any gene: 11. CDR3 size: 14 residues.